The 18 T cell receptor beta chains listed next were all sequenced from one sample in a study of T cells in Graves' hyperthyroidism and ophthalmopathy. Amplified TCR beta CDR3 regions derived from RNA transcripts. A set of HTBI primers served as the primers for a first-round RT-PCR of the TCR CDR3. MiXCR, run by TCRdb on the multiplex PCR reads, gives a single entry per CDR3 protein. The sample shows more than 550,000 distinct CDR3 sequences, less than 45% of them seen only once. The sample consisted of peripheral blood or thyroid tissue (not recorded which). The receptors originated from an adult man with Graves' disease, either hyperthyroidism or ophthalmopathy (not recorded which).

This chain uses TRBV9 with TRBJ1-2; 8 nucleotides match TRBD1. The V gene's germline CDR1 is SGDLS and CDR2 YYNGEE. The CDR3 loop spans 14 amino acids. Trimming took 6 bases from V and 3 from J; bases not matched to a gene: 7. In nucleotides, the CDR3 is TGTGCCAGCAAATCTTCGGACAGGGACTATGGCTACACCTTC. Translation gives CASKSSDRDYGYTF.

A remark on this clonotype: The CDR3 does not close with the conserved phenylalanine or tryptophan, likely indicating a read error. The V gene is TRBV29-1, the J gene TRBJ2-7; 14 bases agree with TRBD2. This CDR3 spans 16 amino acids. The germline V gene encodes CDR1 SQVTM and CDR2 ANQGSEA. Unmatched junction bases numbered 6, after V lost 5 bases and J lost 0 bases. The CDR3 sequence: CSVRTSGRSFSYEQYL. In DNA form, the CDR3 reads TGCAGCGTTCGGACTAGCGGGAGGTCCTTCTCCTACGAGCAGTACCTC.

Ten or more counts support this clonotype. This sequence joins TRBV19 and TRBJ1-4; a possible D gene is TRBD1 (6 bases). The V gene's germline CDR1 is LNHDA and CDR2 SQIVND (reference sequence). The CDR3 is 14 amino acids. Trimming took 8 bases from V and 10 from J, leaving 20 bases between them. CDR3 protein: CASRLGGHGGKLFF. The CDR3 coding sequence is TGTGCCAGTCGCTTGGGGGGACACGGGGGAAAACTGTTTTTT.

This chain links TRBV7-2 with TRBJ1-6, with D possibly matching TRBD1 (6 bases). Trimming removed 6 bases at V and 13 bases at J, with 19 bases between. Germline CDR1 reads SGHTA; CDR2 reads FQGNSA. The CDR3 extends over 14 amino acids. CDR3 DNA sequence: TGTGCCAGCAGTGATCAAGGGGGGATAGTGCCCCTCCACTTT. Translating it yields CASSDQGGIVPLHF.

This clonotype showed up many times. The chain carries TRBV11-2 and TRBJ2-5, with D perhaps TRBD1 (5 bases). Trimming removed 1 base at V and 4 bases at J, with 10 bases between. From germline, CDR1 is SGHAT and CDR2 FQNNGV. This CDR3 is 14 amino acids long. The CDR3 here is CASSLGARGETQYF. The CDR3 region has the DNA TGTGCCAGCAGCTTAGGCGCAAGGGGAGAGACCCAGTACTTC.

The table lists this clonotype with a few counts. The junction departs from germline at one end; a sequencing error may be responsible. The V gene is TRBV7-2, the J gene TRBJ1-1; D gene unclear. The germline V gene has CDR1 SGHTA and CDR2 FQGNSA. The CDR3 sequence is 16 residues long. The CDR3 spells CASSTSGEGLNTEAFF. CDR3 in DNA: TGCGCCAGCAGCACCAGCGGGGAGGGTTTGAACACTGAAGCTTTCTTT.

Regarding this clonotype: A much larger clone is a single base away; this may be a read error. The chain couples TRBV5-1 to TRBJ1-5; TRBD1 is a possible D gene (5 bases). V dropped 0 bases and J dropped 3 bases, with 7 bases sitting between them. Germline CDR1 reads SGHRS; CDR2 reads YFSETQ. The CDR3 is 14 residues long. CDR3 bases: TGCGCCAGCAGCTTGGTGGACATCAATCAGCCCCAGCATTTT. The encoded protein is CASSLVDINQPQHF.

The table lists this clonotype with many counts. The rearrangement uses TRBV29-1 and TRBJ2-5; 10 bases line up with TRBD2. V dropped 7 bases and J dropped 1; count of bases not matched to a gene: 6. Germline-derived CDR1 and CDR2 are SQVTM and ANQGSEA. CDR3 length: 14 amino acids. The CDR3, as DNA: TGCAGCGGACGTAGCGGGAGGCTCCAAGAGACCCAGTACTTC. Its protein product is CSGRSGRLQETQYF.

The CDR3 loop reads CASSQDLLTGNTIYF. CDR3 sequence (DNA): TGTGCCAGCAGCCAAGATTTATTAACTGGAAACACCATATATTTT. This chain links TRBV7-2 with TRBJ1-3; unclear D gene. The CDR3 runs to 15 residues. CDR1 SGHTA and CDR2 FQGNSA come from the germline V gene. Trimming cost V 5 bases and J 2 bases, with 13 bases left between them.

There are many counts of this clonotype. This rearrangement joins TRBV29-1 to TRBJ1-4, with D perhaps TRBD1 (5 bases). CDR1 and CDR2 (germline): SQVTM, ANQGSEA. This CDR3 comprises 14 residues. With 7 bases removed from V and 5 bases from J, the gap between germline ends came to 17 bases. In DNA form, the CDR3 reads TGCAGCGGGTCAGGTGGGGCGCGGAATGAAAAACTGTTTTTT. This sequence encodes CSGSGGARNEKLFF.

The CDR3 DNA reads TGTGCCAGCACTAGACTAGCGAAAGAGACCCAGTACTTC. This sequence encodes CASTRLAKETQYF. The chain is built from TRBV7-9 and TRBJ2-5; 8 nucleotides line up with TRBD2. V dropped 7 bases and J dropped 3; count of bases not matched to a gene: 4. This CDR3 region has 13 residues. Per the germline V gene, CDR1 is SEHNR and CDR2 is FQNEAQ (reference sequence).

This clonotype turned up a few times. J is TRBJ2-5 and V is TRBV5-6, with 8 bases that match TRBD1. CDR1 and CDR2 (germline): SGHDT, YYEEEE. This CDR3 has 16 residues. Losses at the gene ends were 4 bases for V and 5 bases for J; bases not matched to a gene: 13. CDR3 amino acids: CASSRDRGGAFETQYF. In DNA, the CDR3 is TGTGCCAGCAGCCGTGACAGGGGTGGCGCGTTCGAGACCCAGTACTTC.

This chain uses TRBV5-1 with TRBJ1-6; TRBD1 matches at 9 bases. The CDR3 is 15 amino acids. The V gene's germline CDR1 is SGHRS and CDR2 YFSETQ. J was trimmed by 10 bases and V by 4 bases; bases with no gene match: 9. CDR3 in DNA: TGCGCCAGCAGCGATGGACAGGGGAAAGGATCACCCCTCCACTTT. Translating it yields CASSDGQGKGSPLHF.

The chain is built from TRBV29-1 and TRBJ1-2; D gene ambiguous. The CDR3 consists of 11 residues. Germline assignment: CDR1 SQVTM and CDR2 ANQGSEA. Trimming removed 6 bases at V and 3 bases at J, with 8 bases between. The CDR3 protein is CSVRAHYGYTF. CDR3 coding DNA: TGCAGCGTAAGGGCGCACTATGGCTACACCTTC.

The sample holds many counts of this clonotype. The chain uses TRBV7-2 and TRBJ1-3; D unresolved. Germline assignment: CDR1 SGHTA and CDR2 FQGNSA. The V end lost 3 bases, the J end lost 0 bases, and 9 bases lay between the germline ends. The CDR3 is made up of 15 amino acids. CDR3 region: CASSLAVHSGNTIYF. The DNA of the CDR3 is TGTGCCAGCAGCTTGGCCGTGCACTCTGGAAACACCATATATTTT.

As regards this clonotype: This sequence may be a read error, since a much larger clone differs from it by one base. The chain is built from TRBV2 and TRBJ1-2; D is perhaps TRBD1 (5 bases). Trimming took off 6 bases at V and 7 bases at J, with 15 bases between the two ends. The CDR3 spans 13 residues. CDR1 and CDR2 (germline): SNHLY, FYNNEI. In nucleotides, the CDR3 is TGTGCCAGCAGCACAGGAACCTTCTGTGGCTACACCTTC. Amino acid sequence: CASSTGTFCGYTF.

This clonotype was counted between two and nine times. This chain joins TRBV7-2 and TRBJ2-7, with 9 positions matching TRBD1. Germline CDR1 reads SGHTA; CDR2 reads FQGNSA. The CDR3 runs to 15 residues. After removal of 4 bases from V and 3 bases from J, the junction contained 7 bases not matched to a gene. CDR3 region: CASSSGTGTNYEQYF. DNA of the CDR3: TGTGCCAGCAGCTCCGGGACAGGGACTAACTACGAGCAGTACTTC. The whole variable domain, remainder taken from reference TRBV7-2 and TRBJ2-7, is GAGVSQSPSNKVTEKGKDVELRCDPISGHTALYWYRQSLGQGLEFLIYFQGNSAPDKSGLPSDRFSAERTGGSVSTLTIQRTQQEDSAVYLCASSSGTGTNYEQYFGPGTRLTVT.

To note about this clonotype: This may arise from a read error, as a much more abundant clone is one base away. This chain uses TRBV24-1 with TRBJ2-2, with a tentative D call TRBD1 (6 bases). Trimming pared 3 bases from V and 1 base from J, leaving 8 bases between. The CDR3 is 15 amino acids. Germline values: CDR1 KGHDR, CDR2 SFDVKD. The CDR3 reads CATSDTGLNTGELFF. The DNA for the CDR3 is TGTGCCACCAGTGATACAGGGTTGAACACCGGGGAGCTGTTTTTT.